The entry below describes one T cell receptor beta chain. The antigen remains undetermined. This specimen belongs to a study of T-cell memory formation after mild COVID-19. TCRdb used MiXCR to reprocess the 5' RACE reads, holding one entry per CDR3 protein. The table shows about 310,000 distinct CDR3 sequences, with roughly 15% occurring only once. The CDR3 runs to 15 residues. CDR1 and CDR2 (germline): SGHVS, FQNEAQ. V lost 4 bases, J lost 0 bases, and 10 bases lay in between. The study, taken as a whole, reports: The pre-infection memory compartment contained some responding clones, suggesting cross-reactive memory joined.

This sequence joins TRBV7-8 and TRBJ2-1; D may be TRBD2 (5 bases). The sequence was collected from a man younger than 35 who had mild COVID-19 (a few samples of this study predate the infection). Cell type and time point are not known. Sequencing was performed on PBMCs or a T cell subset sorted from them (not recorded which). The CDR3 nucleotides read TGTGCCAGCAGCTCGGACTTGGACTCCTACAATGAGCAGTTCTTC. The encoded protein is CASSSDLDSYNEQFF.